The entry below gives a single T cell receptor (beta chain) sequence along with its context. Its binding antigen is unknown. No base qualities exist here, and no much larger clone lies one base off it. Collaborating institutions collected whole blood in K2EDTA tubes following their own protocols. For TCRbeta analysis, collaborators shipped samples as frozen whole blood, isolated PBMCs, or DNA extracted from either of those sample types. The immunoSEQ Assay, a bias-controlled multiplex PCR, was used to amplify TCRbeta CDR3 regions from genomic DNA. Turning to the authors' computational methods: The number of nucleated cells in each sample was estimated by amplification of reference gene primers within the assay. To quantify the absolute abundance of each unique TCRbeta CDR3 rearrangement, sequence reads were collapsed and filtered. For each sample, productive Simpson clonality was calculated by taking the square root of Simpson's diversity index across productive rearrangements. TCRdb's version of the immuneACCESS table is confined to in-frame rearrangements and falls short of the full clone set. An unresolved V gene accounts for under half of the shortfall where checked; the remainder is of unknown origin. The V and J calls and clone size are taken from that table; D and trimming were inferred from the DNA. Within this sample are about 150,000 clones, with 84% of them counted one time only. The ten most abundant clones make up under 2.5% of the sample.

These data originate in a study of blood T cell repertoires in COVID-19 (dated by TCRdb to the early 2020s). Concerning the study at large: Samples from collaborators originated in the United States, Italy and Spain and spanned both the acute and convalescent phases of COVID-19. The prospective study material was composed of cDNA or gDNA derived from T cells, B-cell-depleted T cells, or PBMCs. Deeply sampled blood TCRbeta repertoires from subjects exposed to, actively infected with, or recovered from COVID-19 were included in the dataset. The repertoires were made available in a free public database intended to serve as a resource for research on the immune response to SARS-CoV-2. Samples were obtained from the ongoing ImmuneRACE study (first 160 participants) and from some 1,200 subjects provided by 6 global collaborators. A de-identified subject ID, COVID-19 status, age in years and sex were almost always included in the sample metadata. Where HLA class I and class II types were available, the types were taken from metadata supplied by the sample provider, not from assay-based typing. Overall results and qualifications from the work: The quantity of clinical and demographic metadata differed by source and by participant and was supplied without curation.

Including cysteine and phenylalanine, the CDR3 has 15 amino acids. The sequence is cut down to CDR3 DNA, 45 bases in frame from base 1. Taken from the germline V gene (reference sequence), the CDR1 and CDR2 loops are LNHDA and SQIVND. V gives up 3 bases and J gives up 5 bases, and the segment between their germline ends measures 16 bases. The chain is encoded by TRBV19 joined to TRBJ1-2; the D gene is perhaps TRBD1, on 5 matching bases. Sample: peripheral blood. This receptor was taken from a man between 65 and 85 years old with acute or convalescent COVID-19. In nucleotide form, the sequence is TGTGCCAGTAGTATCTTGGGGCTCTCTCTTTATGGCTACACCTTC. This translates into CASSILGLSLYGYTF.